The T cell receptor beta chain described here comes from a study of response to subunit inactivated influenza vaccine. Study-wide findings and caveats: The authors suggested that few new T cells are recruited per seasonal influenza vaccination.

This clonotype was seen a handful of times. Its target is not known. Just one base apart from a much larger clone, this may be a read error. Germline V gene lookup returns CDR1 SNHLY and CDR2 FYNNEI. V lost 4 bases and J 3 bases, leaving 3 bases between the germline ends. The CDR3 is 11 residues long. TCRdb re-derived calls from the RT-PCR reads in MiXCR, one entry per CDR3 protein. The data hold 450,000 to 600,000 distinct CDR3 sequences, with 16% observed a single time. The TCR was taken from a man between 50 and 75 years old who received an inactivated influenza vaccine. The sample was CD4+ T cells sorted from PBMCs, taken less than 30 months after vaccination. This chain connects TRBV2 to TRBJ1-2, with D unresolved. CDR3 DNA: TGTGCCAGCAGTGTGGACTATGGCTACACCTTC. Amino acids: CASSVDYGYTF.